The rows below give T cell receptor beta chains drawn from one sample of a study of blood T cell repertoires in COVID-19. Here immunoSEQ multiplex PCR was the method, and the copy in TCRdb shows in-frame clones only, minus some. The repertoire holds approximately 360,000 clones, around 90% seen once, with about 6.5% in the top ten. The sample comprised peripheral blood. The receptors originated from a man between 18 and 29 years old with active or convalescent COVID-19. CDR3s include the opening cysteine and the closing phenylalanine or tryptophan. Fields, in order: V gene, clone size, D gene, J gene, CDR3 DNA, CDR3 protein. D genes are given only for firm matches. Clone size, where shown, is once, few, many, or a class for clones that have expanded.

V: TRBV4-1; size: NA; D: NA; J: TRBJ1-1; DNA: TGCGCCAGCAGCCAAGATGGAGGGTTTAGTGGAGCTTTCTTT; CDR3: CASSQDGGFSGAFF
V: TRBV7-3; size: NA; D: NA; J: TRBJ2-7; DNA: TGTGCCAGCAGCTTAGGGAGCTTGGGGAGTTACGAGCAGTACTTC; CDR3: CASSLGSLGSYEQYF
V: TRBV19; size: once; D: TRBD2; J: TRBJ2-1; DNA: TGTGCCAGTAAGCGGGATAGCTCCTACAATGAGCAGTTCTTC; CDR3: CASKRDSSYNEQFF
V: TRBV15; size: NA; D: TRBD2; J: TRBJ2-7; DNA: TGTGCCACCAGGATCAGTGGGACTAGCGGGAACGAGCAGTACTTC; CDR3: CATRISGTSGNEQYF
V: TRBV7-9; size: NA; D: TRBD1; J: TRBJ2-2; DNA: TGTGCCAGCAGCCGTCCCGGGACAGGGGGTCCCGGGGAGCTGTTTTTT; CDR3: CASSRPGTGGPGELFF
V: TRBV5-6; size: NA; D: TRBD2; J: TRBJ2-5; DNA: TGTGCCAGCAGCTCAGTAGCGGGGGGGCCCTCCGCAGAGACCCAGTACTTC; CDR3: CASSSVAGGPSAETQYF
V: TRBV11-2; size: NA; D: NA; J: TRBJ1-1; DNA: TGTGCCAGCGGGTTCGGGATGAACACTGAAGCTTTCTTT; CDR3: CASGFGMNTEAFF
V: TRBV2; size: NA; D: NA; J: TRBJ2-1; DNA: TGTGCCAGAGAGAACAGGGGACTCTCCTACAATGAGCAGTTCTTC; CDR3: CARENRGLSYNEQFF
V: TRBV10-3; size: NA; D: NA; J: TRBJ1-2; DNA: TGTGCCATCAGTGAGTCTGTTGTGAGGGTAGGGAGCGTCTACGGCTACACCTTC; CDR3: CAISESVVRVGSVYGYTF
V: TRBV7-7; size: NA; D: TRBD2; J: TRBJ2-3; DNA: TGTGCCAGCAGCCCTCATGTCGGGGGGGGAACCACAGATACGCAGTATTTT; CDR3: CASSPHVGGGTTDTQYF
V: TRBV29-1; size: once; D: TRBD1; J: TRBJ2-6; DNA: TGCAGCGTTGAATCGCCGCTAGCAGGGGGCTCTGGGGCCAACGTCCTGACTTTC; CDR3: CSVESPLAGGSGANVLTF
V: TRBV6-4; size: NA; D: TRBD2; J: TRBJ2-3; DNA: TGTGCCAGCAGCTCAAGCGGGGTGAGCACAGATACGCAGTATTTT; CDR3: CASSSSGVSTDTQYF
V: TRBV9; size: NA; D: NA; J: TRBJ2-3; DNA: TGTGCCAGCAGCGTCGGTTTCTTCACAGATACGCAGTATTTT; CDR3: CASSVGFFTDTQYF
V: TRBV15; size: once; D: NA; J: TRBJ1-2; DNA: TGTGCCACCAGCGAGCGGGGGGCTCGGGGCTACACCTTC; CDR3: CATSERGARGYTF
V: TRBV15; size: NA; D: TRBD1; J: TRBJ1-3; DNA: TGTGCCACCAGCAGAGCCGAGGACAGGGGAAACACCATATATTTT; CDR3: CATSRAEDRGNTIYF
V: TRBV6-1; size: once; D: NA; J: TRBJ2-7; DNA: TGTGCCAGCAGTGAATATAGGCCAGGAACTTACGAGCAGTACTTC; CDR3: CASSEYRPGTYEQYF
V: TRBV5-1; size: NA; D: TRBD1; J: TRBJ1-5; DNA: TGCGCCAGCAGCCCGGACAGGCCGAATCAGCCCCAGCATTTT; CDR3: CASSPDRPNQPQHF
V: TRBV7-6; size: NA; D: TRBD2; J: TRBJ2-5; DNA: TGTGCCAGCAGCTTCATCGGGGGGCAAGAGACCCAGTACTTC; CDR3: CASSFIGGQETQYF
V: TRBV20-1; size: once; D: NA; J: TRBJ1-1; DNA: TGCAGTGGGGCAGACACTGAAGCTTTCTTT; CDR3: CSGADTEAFF
V: TRBV6-2/TRBV6-3; size: NA; D: NA; J: TRBJ1-5; DNA: TGTGCCAGCAGTAAACAGGGAAGCAATCAGCCCCAGCATTTT; CDR3: CASSKQGSNQPQHF
V: TRBV4-1; size: NA; D: NA; J: TRBJ1-2; DNA: TGCGCCAGCAGCCAAGTGTCGCGAGGGGGCTATGGCTACACCTTC; CDR3: CASSQVSRGGYGYTF
V: TRBV7-8; size: NA; D: TRBD2; J: TRBJ2-7; DNA: TGTGCCAGCAGCTTACCGGGAGGGTTGTACGAGCAGTACTTC; CDR3: CASSLPGGLYEQYF
V: TRBV20-1; size: few; D: NA; J: TRBJ1-5; DNA: TGCAGTGCTAGTGCAGTATGGCGGGTTGGGAATCAGCCCCAGCATTTT; CDR3: CSASAVWRVGNQPQHF
V: TRBV18; size: NA; D: TRBD1; J: TRBJ2-5; DNA: TGTGCCAGCTCACCGCCGGACAGGAGGCAAGAGACCCAGTACTTC; CDR3: CASSPPDRRQETQYF
V: TRBV7-9; size: once; D: TRBD1; J: TRBJ2-5; DNA: TGTGCCAGCAGCTCCACGAACGGACAGGATTTGCAGACCCAGTACTTC; CDR3: CASSSTNGQDLQTQYF
V: TRBV5-5; size: NA; D: TRBD2; J: TRBJ2-3; DNA: TGTGCCAGCAGCCTCGCTAGCGGGAGGAGCACAGATACGCAGTATTTT; CDR3: CASSLASGRSTDTQYF
V: TRBV2; size: NA; D: TRBD2; J: TRBJ2-3; DNA: TGTGCCAGCAGTAGTAGCGGGAGAACCCCAGATACGCAGTATTTT; CDR3: CASSSSGRTPDTQYF
V: TRBV28; size: NA; D: TRBD1; J: TRBJ2-5; DNA: TGTGCCAGCAGGGGGGACAGTCAAGAGACCCAGTACTTC; CDR3: CASRGDSQETQYF
V: TRBV15; size: NA; D: NA; J: TRBJ2-5; DNA: TGTGCCACAGCAGTCAGGGCCGGGACCCAGTACTTC; CDR3: CATAVRAGTQYF
V: TRBV6-5; size: NA; D: NA; J: TRBJ1-4; DNA: TGTGCCAGCAGTTACTCGGGGGGTAATGAAAAACTGTTTTTT; CDR3: CASSYSGGNEKLFF
V: TRBV7-7; size: NA; D: TRBD2; J: TRBJ2-3; DNA: TGTGCCAGCAGCTTAGCGGCTGGAGCGGGGGGGACAGATACGCAGTATTTT; CDR3: CASSLAAGAGGTDTQYF
V: TRBV3-1/TRBV3-2; size: NA; D: TRBD2; J: TRBJ2-1; DNA: TGTGCCAGCAGCCAAGGCACATCGGGGGGGCGGGAGCAGTTCTTC; CDR3: CASSQGTSGGREQFF
V: TRBV2; size: NA; D: TRBD1; J: TRBJ1-1; DNA: TGTGCCAGCAGAACCGGGACAGCAGGGACTGAAGCTTTCTTT; CDR3: CASRTGTAGTEAFF
V: TRBV7-2; size: NA; D: TRBD2; J: TRBJ2-5; DNA: TGTGCCAGCAGCCCGGGCGTTGCGGGAGACGGGAAGACCCAGTACTTC; CDR3: CASSPGVAGDGKTQYF
V: TRBV6-2/TRBV6-3; size: NA; D: TRBD1; J: TRBJ1-6; DNA: TGTGCCAGCAGTGAGACAGGGTTAGATTCACCCCTCCACTTT; CDR3: CASSETGLDSPLHF
V: TRBV30; size: once; D: NA; J: TRBJ1-2; DNA: TGTGCCTGGAGTATCCAGGCCTATGGCTACACCTTC; CDR3: CAWSIQAYGYTF
V: TRBV28; size: NA; D: NA; J: TRBJ1-1; DNA: TGTGCCAGCAGTTTATGGGCAGGCACTGAAGCTTTCTTT; CDR3: CASSLWAGTEAFF
V: TRBV10-3; size: NA; D: NA; J: TRBJ1-2; DNA: TGTGCCATCACCGCGGCGGTACCGAATGGCTACACCTTC; CDR3: CAITAAVPNGYTF
V: TRBV5-4; size: NA; D: TRBD2; J: TRBJ2-1; DNA: TGTGCCAGCAGCTCCCGGACTAGCGGAGCGGGGTCCTACAATGAGCAGTTCTTC; CDR3: CASSSRTSGAGSYNEQFF
V: TRBV11-2; size: once; D: NA; J: TRBJ2-5; DNA: TGTGCCAGCAGCTCCTACCGTCCCGAAGAGACCCAGTACTTC; CDR3: CASSSYRPEETQYF
V: TRBV9; size: NA; D: NA; J: TRBJ1-3; DNA: TGTGCCAGCAGCGTAGCGGGAGGTAACTCTGGAAACACCATATATTTT; CDR3: CASSVAGGNSGNTIYF
V: TRBV9; size: NA; D: NA; J: TRBJ1-6; DNA: TGTGCCAGCAGCGTAACAGACGGCGGGAATTCACCCCTCCACTTT; CDR3: CASSVTDGGNSPLHF
V: TRBV5-1; size: NA; D: NA; J: TRBJ1-2; DNA: TGCGCCAGCAGTTATCTCGGGGGCTACACCTTC; CDR3: CASSYLGGYTF
V: TRBV6-2/TRBV6-3; size: few; D: NA; J: TRBJ1-5; DNA: TGTGCCAGCAGTTATCAGGGGAACCCCGGATTCAATCAGCCCCAGCATTTT; CDR3: CASSYQGNPGFNQPQHF
V: TRBV7-2; size: NA; D: NA; J: TRBJ2-7; DNA: TGTGCCAGCAGCCGTCAGTCCTACGAGCAGTACTTC; CDR3: CASSRQSYEQYF
V: TRBV28; size: NA; D: NA; J: TRBJ1-1; DNA: TGTGCCAGCAGTTTCGTCAGGGGGAACACTGAAGCTTTCTTT; CDR3: CASSFVRGNTEAFF
V: TRBV7-2; size: NA; D: TRBD1; J: TRBJ2-7; DNA: TGTGCCAGCAGCTTAGTTGGGACAGGTTCTCACGAGCAGTACTTC; CDR3: CASSLVGTGSHEQYF
V: TRBV4-2; size: once; D: NA; J: TRBJ2-7; DNA: TGTGCCAGCAGCCATTATACAGGTTACGAGCAGTACTTC; CDR3: CASSHYTGYEQYF
V: TRBV6-2/TRBV6-3; size: NA; D: NA; J: TRBJ2-1; DNA: TGTGCCAGCAGTTACTCGGAGGAGAAATGGGGTGAGCAGTTCTTC; CDR3: CASSYSEEKWGEQFF
V: TRBV6-5; size: NA; D: NA; J: TRBJ2-7; DNA: TGTGCCAGCGGGGGCCGGGACTATAATATCTACGAGCAGTACTTC; CDR3: CASGGRDYNIYEQYF
V: TRBV6-2/TRBV6-3; size: NA; D: NA; J: TRBJ1-5; DNA: TGTGCCAGCAGCCGAGAGGGCGGGCAGCCCCAGCATTTT; CDR3: CASSREGGQPQHF
V: TRBV7-9; size: NA; D: NA; J: TRBJ2-3; DNA: TGTGCCAGCAGCCCTAGCACAGATACGCAGTATTTT; CDR3: CASSPSTDTQYF
V: TRBV24-1; size: few; D: NA; J: TRBJ1-1; DNA: TGTGCCACCAGTGCGGGGGAGATGGTATCTGAAGCTTTCTTT; CDR3: CATSAGEMVSEAFF
V: TRBV12-3/TRBV12-4; size: NA; D: NA; J: TRBJ2-7; DNA: TGTGCCAGCAGTTTATCCCGGGGAGAGCAGTACTTC; CDR3: CASSLSRGEQYF